The next 21 T cell receptor beta chains were all read from a single sample in a study of shared clonotypes between healthy human individuals. Naivety among CD8 cells was defined by CD45RO negativity and positive CCR7 selection, thereby excluding terminally differentiated effector memory CD45RA+ cells. The assay was immunoSEQ multiplex PCR, and TCRdb's table has in-frame clones only and misses some. Here the sample spans around 2,000,000 clones, about 95% being singletons. Sequencing used naive CD8+ T cells sorted from blood. The receptors were sampled from a man between 18 and 35 years old in good health.

The V and J genes are TRBV25-1 and TRBJ1-4, with TRBD1 as a possible D gene (6 bases). CDR1 MGHDK and CDR2 SYGVNS come from the germline V gene. This CDR3 is 13 amino acids long. V was trimmed by 3 bases and J by 8 bases, leaving 10 bases between them. CDR3 protein: CASSDQGWEKLFF. The CDR3 nucleotides read TGTGCCAGCAGTGACCAGGGGTGGGAAAAACTGTTTTTT.

The genes are TRBV2 and TRBJ2-7; a possible D gene is TRBD2 (6 bases). V was trimmed by 5 bases and J by 2 bases, leaving 10 bases between them. This CDR3 region has 13 residues. The germline CDR1 and CDR2 sequences are SNHLY and FYNNEI. As DNA, the CDR3 is TGTGCCAGCAGTCCGGGACTCACCTACGAGCAGTACTTC. Its protein product is CASSPGLTYEQYF.

About this clone itself: Within the sample, other DNA sequences also encode this same CDR3. The CDR3 DNA sequence: TGTGCCAGCAGCGGGGGTCCAGATACGCAGTATTTT. It is translated as CASSGGPDTQYF. The chain uses TRBV9 and TRBJ2-3; D unclear. The CDR3 length is 12 residues. The germline gives CDR1 SGDLS, CDR2 YYNGEE. The germline V and J ends were trimmed by 3 bases and 4 bases, with 6 bases remaining between them. The whole variable domain, filled in from reference TRBV9 and TRBJ2-3, reads DSGVTQTPKHLITATGQRVTLRCSPRSGDLSVYWYQQSLDQGLQFLIQYYNGEERAKGNILERFSAQQFPDLHSELNLSSLELGDSALYFCASSGGPDTQYFGPGTRLTVL.

The genes are TRBV7-8 and TRBJ1-3; D is undetermined. V lost 1 base and J 0 bases, leaving 13 bases between the germline ends. CDR3 length equals 17 residues. Germline loops: CDR1 SGHVS, CDR2 FQNEAQ. CDR3 nucleotide sequence: TGTGCCAGCAGCTTAGATGAAGGCCCGGGCTCTGGAAACACCATATATTTT. This gives the protein CASSLDEGPGSGNTIYF.

Comment on this clone: The sample carries other DNA sequences with the same CDR3. The chain carries TRBV11-2 and TRBJ2-3; TRBD1 matches at 8 bases. The CDR3 consists of 12 residues. Unmatched junction bases numbered 2, after V lost 6 bases and J lost 6 bases. Germline CDR1 SGHAT, CDR2 FQNNGV. Here the CDR3 DNA reads TGTGCCAGCAGTCAGGGGGCCGATACGCAGTATTTT. This translates into CASSQGADTQYF.

The rearrangement links TRBV4-3 to TRBJ2-7; D is unclear. Trimming cost V 0 bases and J 6 bases, with 12 bases left between them. Germline-derived CDR1 and CDR2 are LGHNA and YSLEER. The length of the CDR3 is 14 residues. CDR3 sequence (DNA): TGCGCCAGCAGCCAAGATACAGTGGCGTCCGAGCAGTACTTC. Residues: CASSQDTVASEQYF.

This chain links TRBV4-2 with TRBJ2-7; 8 bases line up with TRBD1. The junction had 5 bases not matched to a gene; V was cut back by 4 bases and J by 3 bases. CDR3 length: 14 residues. The V gene's germline CDR1 is LGHNA and CDR2 YNFKEQ. The CDR3, as DNA: TGTGCCAGCAGCCCGGGACAGGTAAGCTACGAGCAGTACTTC. This translates into CASSPGQVSYEQYF.

Comment on this clone: One end of the junction varies from germline; a read error may be responsible. The chain couples TRBV6-1 to TRBJ2-4; TRBD1 or TRBD2 may be the D gene (5 bases each). Germline lookup yields CDR1 MNHNS and CDR2 SASEGT. CDR3 size: 11 residues. This CDR3 is CASRRGPRLLF. The DNA of the CDR3 is TGTGCCAGCCGCCGGGGCCCGCGACTTCTCTTC.

V gene TRBV11-2 combines with J gene TRBJ2-5; D is unresolved. The CDR3 length is 12 residues. Deletions cut 0 bases from V and 6 bases from J, with 5 bases between. Germline V CDR1 and CDR2: SGHAT, FQNNGV. The chain's CDR3 is CASSLEGKTQYF. The CDR3 DNA follows: TGTGCCAGCAGCTTAGAAGGAAAGACCCAGTACTTC.

The chain links TRBV5-1 to TRBJ2-7; D possibly uses TRBD1 or TRBD2 (5 bases each). The CDR3 is made up of 13 amino acids. Trimming shortened V by 4 bases and J by 3 bases, and 11 bases separated the two germline ends. CDR1 is SGHRS, CDR2 YFSETQ, per germline. CDR3 sequence: CASSGTVNYEQYF. The CDR3 DNA follows: TGCGCCAGCAGCGGGACGGTCAACTACGAGCAGTACTTC.

The genes are TRBV13 and TRBJ2-5; TRBD2 matches 8 bases. Germline CDR1 reads PRHDT; CDR2 reads FYEKMQ (reference sequence). The CDR3 extends over 16 amino acids. Unmatched junction bases numbered 8, after V lost 0 bases and J lost 5 bases. Here the CDR3 reads CASSLGQSGRMETQYF. The CDR3 nucleotides read TGTGCCAGCAGCTTAGGCCAAAGCGGGAGAATGGAGACCCAGTACTTC.

Comments on this clone: One end of the junction does not line up with germline, which may come from a read error. The CDR3 region is CASSDSGQASEKLFF. The CDR3 DNA is TGTGCCAGCAGTGACTCGGGACAGGCTAGTGAAAAACTGTTTTTT. The V gene is TRBV6-6, the J gene TRBJ1-4; 8 bases agree with TRBD1. The CDR3 has 15 amino acids. Per the germline V gene, CDR1 is MNHNY and CDR2 is SVGAGI (reference sequence).

This chain joins TRBV6-4 and TRBJ2-7, with 10 bases matching TRBD2. CDR1 and CDR2 from the germline V gene are MRHNA and SNTAGT. After removal of 11 bases from V and 5 bases from J, the junction contained 9 bases not matched to a gene. The CDR3 length is 13 residues. The CDR3 region is CAQPVLAGDEQYF. The CDR3 coding sequence is TGTGCCCAGCCGGTGCTAGCGGGAGACGAGCAGTACTTC.

V and J are TRBV5-6 and TRBJ2-7, with 7 nucleotides matching TRBD2. Per germline, CDR1 SGHDT and CDR2 YYEEEE. The CDR3 has 17 residues. V was pared by 0 bases and J by 7 bases, with 16 bases of the junction left unmatched. The CDR3 nucleotides read TGTGCCAGCAGCTTGGAAGTCGGGGCTAGCGGTCTGGGGGAGCAGTACTTC. This encodes CASSLEVGASGLGEQYF.

The V call is TRBV29-1, the J call TRBJ1-1; D is uncertain. The V gene lost 5 bases and the J gene lost 6 bases, with 10 bases spanning the gap. Germline V gene lookup returns CDR1 SQVTM and CDR2 ANQGSEA. This CDR3 contains 11 residues. The CDR3 region is CSVPGGAEAFF. The CDR3 DNA reads TGCAGCGTTCCGGGAGGCGCTGAAGCTTTCTTT.

The J gene is TRBJ2-2, the V gene TRBV15; 9 bases align to TRBD1. The germline V gene encodes CDR1 LNHNV and CDR2 YYDKDF (reference sequence). J lost 5 bases, V lost 1 base, and 8 bases had no gene match. The length of the CDR3 is 17 residues. CDR3 sequence reads: CATSRGDREEGTGELFF. The CDR3 coding sequence is TGTGCCACCAGCAGAGGGGACAGGGAGGAAGGAACCGGGGAGCTGTTTTTT. The variable domain in full, with the rest retrieved from reference TRBV15 and TRBJ2-2, is DAMVIQNPRYQVTQFGKPVTLSCSQTLNHNVMYWYQQKSSQAPKLLFHYYDKDFNNEADTPDNFQSRRPNTSFCFLDIRSPGLGDTAMYLCATSRGDREEGTGELFFGEGSRLTVL.

The gene calls are TRBV7-2 and TRBJ2-3, with 8 bases that match TRBD2. With 5 bases clipped from V and 1 base from J, the junction kept 2 bases outside the gene matches. CDR3 length equals 14 residues. Germline CDR1 and CDR2: SGHTA and FQGNSA. The CDR3 reads CASSDGGGTDTQYF. For the CDR3, the DNA is TGTGCCAGCAGCGACGGGGGGGGCACAGATACGCAGTATTTT.

CDR3 sequence reads: CAWSVIGEYGYTF. The CDR3 DNA is TGTGCCTGGAGTGTAATAGGGGAGTATGGCTACACCTTC. The chain combines TRBV30 with TRBJ1-2, with D possibly being TRBD1 (5 bases). CDR3 length: 13 amino acids. Looked up from germline, CDR1 is GTSNPN and CDR2 is SVGIG (reference sequence). Trimming cost V 0 bases and J 5 bases, with 10 bases left between them.

The chain couples TRBV19 to TRBJ2-7, with D hard to call. CDR1 and CDR2 from the germline V gene are LNHDA and SQIVND (reference sequence). Trimming shortened V by 0 bases and J by 2 bases, and 17 bases separated the two germline ends. The CDR3 is made up of 17 amino acids. The CDR3 protein is CASSIDGQQYRPYEQYF. For the CDR3, the DNA is TGTGCCAGTAGTATAGACGGGCAACAGTACCGCCCCTACGAGCAGTACTTC.

The chain links TRBV4-1 to TRBJ2-1; TRBD2 matches 14 bases. CDR3 length equals 17 residues. Unmatched junction bases numbered 8, after V lost 1 base and J lost 9 bases. CDR1 and CDR2 from the germline V gene are MGHRA and YSYEKL. The CDR3 region has the DNA TGCGCCAGCAGCCAAGGCCGGACTAGCGGGAGGATCATTGAGCAGTTCTTC. It translates to CASSQGRTSGRIIEQFF.

The rearrangement links TRBV27 to TRBJ1-4; the D gene is possibly TRBD1 (5 bases). Looked up from germline, CDR1 is MNHEY and CDR2 is SMNVEV (reference sequence). V was clipped by 0 bases and J by 13 bases, with 18 bases between them. This CDR3 contains 15 residues. The CDR3 DNA reads as TGTGCCAGCAGTTTATCGAGGGAAGCAGGGCAAGGACTGTTTTTT. Protein product: CASSLSREAGQGLFF.